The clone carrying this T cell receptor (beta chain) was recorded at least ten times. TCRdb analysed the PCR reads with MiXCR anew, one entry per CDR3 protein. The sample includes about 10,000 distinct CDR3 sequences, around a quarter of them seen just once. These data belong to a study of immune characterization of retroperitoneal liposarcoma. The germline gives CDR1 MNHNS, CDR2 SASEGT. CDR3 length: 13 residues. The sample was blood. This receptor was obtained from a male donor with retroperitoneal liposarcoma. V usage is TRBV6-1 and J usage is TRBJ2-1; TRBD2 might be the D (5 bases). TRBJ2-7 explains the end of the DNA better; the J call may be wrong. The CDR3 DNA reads TGTGCCGCAGGAGACTACGGCTCCTACGAGCAGTACTTC. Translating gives CAAGDYGSYEQYF.